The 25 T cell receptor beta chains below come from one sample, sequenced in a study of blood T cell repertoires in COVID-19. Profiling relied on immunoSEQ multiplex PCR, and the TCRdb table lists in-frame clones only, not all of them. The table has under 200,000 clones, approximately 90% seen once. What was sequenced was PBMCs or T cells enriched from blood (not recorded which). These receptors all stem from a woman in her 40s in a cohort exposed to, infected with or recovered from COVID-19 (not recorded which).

CDR3 in DNA: TGTGCCAGCAGTACATCCCCCAGGAGGGCCGGGGAGCTGTTTTTT. It is translated as CASSTSPRRAGELFF. The chain is built from TRBV6-2 or TRBV6-3 and TRBJ2-2; maybe TRBD2 (6 bases). Trimming pared 5 bases from V and 6 bases from J, leaving 16 bases between. Germline V lookup: CDR1 MNHEY, CDR2 SVGEGT. The CDR3 extends over 15 amino acids.

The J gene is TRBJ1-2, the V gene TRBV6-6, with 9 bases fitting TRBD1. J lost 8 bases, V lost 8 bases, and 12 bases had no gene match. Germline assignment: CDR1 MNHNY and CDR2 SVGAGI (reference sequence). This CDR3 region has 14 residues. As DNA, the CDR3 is TGTGCCAGCCGCACCCCTGGACAGGGGCAAGGCTACACCTTC. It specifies CASRTPGQGQGYTF.

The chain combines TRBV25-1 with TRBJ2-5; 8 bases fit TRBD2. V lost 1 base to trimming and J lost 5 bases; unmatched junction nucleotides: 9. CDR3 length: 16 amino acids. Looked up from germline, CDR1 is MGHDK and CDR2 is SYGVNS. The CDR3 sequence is CASSEFGGREDETQYF. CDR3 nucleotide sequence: TGTGCCAGCAGTGAATTCGGAGGGCGGGAGGATGAGACCCAGTACTTC.

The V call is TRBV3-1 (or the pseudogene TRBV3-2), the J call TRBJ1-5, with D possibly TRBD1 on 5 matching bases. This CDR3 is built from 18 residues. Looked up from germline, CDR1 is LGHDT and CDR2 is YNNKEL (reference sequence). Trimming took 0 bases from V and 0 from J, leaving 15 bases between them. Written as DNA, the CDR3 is TGTGCCAGCAGCCAAGATTTGGGAGGGGCCGATAGCAATCAGCCCCAGCATTTT. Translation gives CASSQDLGGADSNQPQHF.

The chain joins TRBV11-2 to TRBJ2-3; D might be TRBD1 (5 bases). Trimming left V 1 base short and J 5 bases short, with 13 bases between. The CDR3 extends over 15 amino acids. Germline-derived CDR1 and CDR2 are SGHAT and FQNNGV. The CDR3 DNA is TGTGCCAGCAGCTTAGGCGGCAGGGTGGGAGATACGCAGTATTTT. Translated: CASSLGGRVGDTQYF. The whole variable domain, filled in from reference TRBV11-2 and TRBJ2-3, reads EAGVAQSPRYKIIEKRQSVAFWCNPISGHATLYWYQQILGQGPKLLIQFQNNGVVDDSQLPKDRFSAERLKGVDSTLKIQPAKLEDSAVYLCASSLGGRVGDTQYFGPGTRLTVL.

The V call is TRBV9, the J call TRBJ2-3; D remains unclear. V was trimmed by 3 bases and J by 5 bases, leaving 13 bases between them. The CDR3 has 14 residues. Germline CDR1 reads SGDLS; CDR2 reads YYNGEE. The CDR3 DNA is TGTGCCAGCAGCGCCGACGGAGCGAAAGATACGCAGTATTTT. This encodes CASSADGAKDTQYF. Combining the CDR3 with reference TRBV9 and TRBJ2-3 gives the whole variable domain DSGVTQTPKHLITATGQRVTLRCSPRSGDLSVYWYQQSLDQGLQFLIQYYNGEERAKGNILERFSAQQFPDLHSELNLSSLELGDSALYFCASSADGAKDTQYFGPGTRLTVL.

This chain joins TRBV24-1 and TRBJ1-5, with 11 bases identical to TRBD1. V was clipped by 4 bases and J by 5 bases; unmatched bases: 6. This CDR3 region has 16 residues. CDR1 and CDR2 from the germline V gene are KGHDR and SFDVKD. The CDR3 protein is CATSDGGQGVYQPQHF. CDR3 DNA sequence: TGTGCCACCAGTGACGGGGGACAGGGGGTATATCAGCCCCAGCATTTT.

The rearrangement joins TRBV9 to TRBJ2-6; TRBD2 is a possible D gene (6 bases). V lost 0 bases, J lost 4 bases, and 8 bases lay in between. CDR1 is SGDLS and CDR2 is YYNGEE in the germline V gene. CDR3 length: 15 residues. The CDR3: CASSVGGIGANVLTF. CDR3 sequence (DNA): TGTGCCAGCAGCGTAGGCGGGATCGGGGCCAACGTCCTGACTTTC.

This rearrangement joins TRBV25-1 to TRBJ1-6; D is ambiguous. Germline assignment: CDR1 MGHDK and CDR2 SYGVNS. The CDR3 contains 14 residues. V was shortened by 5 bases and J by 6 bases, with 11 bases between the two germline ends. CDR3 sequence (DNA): TGTGCCAGCAGTCATATCGGGGTTAATTCACCCCTCCACTTT. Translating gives CASSHIGVNSPLHF.

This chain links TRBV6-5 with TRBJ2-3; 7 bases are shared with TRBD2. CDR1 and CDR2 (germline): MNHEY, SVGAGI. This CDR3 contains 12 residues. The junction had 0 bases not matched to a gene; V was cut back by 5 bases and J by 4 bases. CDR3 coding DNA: TGTGCCAGCAGTACTAGCGCAGATACGCAGTATTTT. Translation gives CASSTSADTQYF.

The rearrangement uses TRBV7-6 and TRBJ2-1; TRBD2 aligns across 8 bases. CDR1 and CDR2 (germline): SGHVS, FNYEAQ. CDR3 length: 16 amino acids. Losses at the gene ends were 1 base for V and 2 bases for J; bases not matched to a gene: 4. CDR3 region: CASSLELAVTYNEQFF. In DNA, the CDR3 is TGTGCCAGCAGCTTAGAACTAGCGGTAACCTACAATGAGCAGTTCTTC.

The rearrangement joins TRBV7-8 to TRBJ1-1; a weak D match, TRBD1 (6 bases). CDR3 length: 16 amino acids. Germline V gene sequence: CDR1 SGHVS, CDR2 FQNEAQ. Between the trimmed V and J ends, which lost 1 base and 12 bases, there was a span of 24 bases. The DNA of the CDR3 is TGTGCCAGCAGCTTAGGGTGGGGGGGCAACCGGGACCAAACTTTCTTT. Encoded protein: CASSLGWGGNRDQTFF.

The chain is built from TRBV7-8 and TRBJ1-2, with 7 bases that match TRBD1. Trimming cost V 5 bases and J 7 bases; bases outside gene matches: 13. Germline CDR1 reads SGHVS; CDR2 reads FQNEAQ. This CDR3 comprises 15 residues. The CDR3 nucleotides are TGTGCCAGCAGCCCAACAAATGCAGGGGGAAGTGGCTACACCTTC. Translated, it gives CASSPTNAGGSGYTF.

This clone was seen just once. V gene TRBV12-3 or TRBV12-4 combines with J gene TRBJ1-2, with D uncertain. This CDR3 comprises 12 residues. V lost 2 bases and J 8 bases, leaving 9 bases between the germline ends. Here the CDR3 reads CASSLRRGGYTF. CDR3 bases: TGTGCCAGCAGTTTACGGAGAGGGGGCTACACCTTC.

In nucleotides, the CDR3 is TGCGCCAGCAGCCTAAAGGGACAGGGGAGTTCACCCCTCCACTTT. Amino acids: CASSLKGQGSSPLHF. This chain joins TRBV5-1 and TRBJ1-6, with TRBD1 matching 10 bases. V shed 4 bases, J shed 9 bases, and the junction held 7 bases outside the gene matches. CDR3 length equals 15 residues. Germline V gene lookup returns CDR1 SGHRS and CDR2 YFSETQ. The full variable domain, its missing parts supplied by reference TRBV5-1 and TRBJ1-6, is KAGVTQTPRYLIKTRGQQVTLSCSPISGHRSVSWYQQTPGQGLQFLFEYFSETQRNKGNFPGRFSGRQFSNSRSEMNVSTLELGDSALYLCASSLKGQGSSPLHFGNGTRLTVT.

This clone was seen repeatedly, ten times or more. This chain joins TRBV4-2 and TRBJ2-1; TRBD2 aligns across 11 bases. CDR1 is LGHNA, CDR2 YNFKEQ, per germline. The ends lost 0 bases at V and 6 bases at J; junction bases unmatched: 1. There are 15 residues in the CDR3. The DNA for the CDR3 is TGTGCCAGCAGCCAAGATAGCGGGGGGGCCAATGAGCAGTTCTTC. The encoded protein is CASSQDSGGANEQFF.

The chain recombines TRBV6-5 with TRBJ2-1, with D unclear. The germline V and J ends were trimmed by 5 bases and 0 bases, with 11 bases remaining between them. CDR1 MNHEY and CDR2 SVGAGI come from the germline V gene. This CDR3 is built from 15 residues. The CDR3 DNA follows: TGTGCCAGCAGTCTGCGGCGGAGCTCCTACAATGAGCAGTTCTTC. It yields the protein CASSLRRSSYNEQFF.

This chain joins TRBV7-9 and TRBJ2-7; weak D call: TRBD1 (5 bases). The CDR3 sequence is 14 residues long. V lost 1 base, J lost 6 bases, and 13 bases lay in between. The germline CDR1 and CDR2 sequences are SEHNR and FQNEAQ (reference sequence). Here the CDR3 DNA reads TGTGCCAGCAGCTTAGATCGGACAAATCGCGAGCAGTACTTC. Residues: CASSLDRTNREQYF.

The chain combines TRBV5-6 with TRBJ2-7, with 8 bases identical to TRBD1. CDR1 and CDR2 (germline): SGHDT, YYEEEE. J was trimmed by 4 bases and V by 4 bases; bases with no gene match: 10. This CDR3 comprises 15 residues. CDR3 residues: CASSVRQGKWYEQYF. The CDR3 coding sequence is TGTGCCAGCAGCGTCAGACAGGGGAAATGGTACGAGCAGTACTTC.

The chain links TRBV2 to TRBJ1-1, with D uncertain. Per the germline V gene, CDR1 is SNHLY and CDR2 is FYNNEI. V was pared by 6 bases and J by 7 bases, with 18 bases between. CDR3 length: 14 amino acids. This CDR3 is CASRPYVGSSEAFF. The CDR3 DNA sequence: TGTGCCAGCAGACCTTACGTCGGGAGCAGTGAAGCTTTCTTT.

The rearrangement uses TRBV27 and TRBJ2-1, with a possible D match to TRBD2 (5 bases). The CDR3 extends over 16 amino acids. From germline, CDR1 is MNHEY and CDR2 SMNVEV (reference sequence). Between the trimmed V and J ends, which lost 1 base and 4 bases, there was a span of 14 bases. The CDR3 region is CASSLWVGGSYNEQFF. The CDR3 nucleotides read TGTGCCAGCAGTTTATGGGTAGGAGGTTCATACAATGAGCAGTTCTTC.

CDR3: CATSRDRQGGNPNYGYTF. The CDR3 nucleotides read TGTGCCACCAGCAGAGACCGACAGGGAGGAAATCCTAACTATGGCTACACCTTC. The V and J genes are TRBV15 and TRBJ1-2, with 7 positions matching TRBD1. With 0 bases clipped from V and 0 bases from J, the junction kept 10 bases outside the gene matches. CDR1 is LNHNV, CDR2 YYDKDF, per germline (reference sequence). CDR3 length: 18 residues.

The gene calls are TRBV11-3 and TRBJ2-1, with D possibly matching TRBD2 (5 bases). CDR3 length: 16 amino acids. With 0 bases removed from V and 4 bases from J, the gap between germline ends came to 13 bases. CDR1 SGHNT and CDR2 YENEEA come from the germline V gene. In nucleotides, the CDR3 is TGTGCCAGCAGCTTAGAGTGGGGTGAGGGATACAATGAGCAGTTCTTC. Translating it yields CASSLEWGEGYNEQFF.

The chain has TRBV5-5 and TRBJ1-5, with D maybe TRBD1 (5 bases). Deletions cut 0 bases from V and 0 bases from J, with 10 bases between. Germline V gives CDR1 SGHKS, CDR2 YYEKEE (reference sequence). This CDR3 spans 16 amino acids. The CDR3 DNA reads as TGTGCCAGCAGCTTGGGTCAGGGCCCTAGCAATCAGCCCCAGCATTTT. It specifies CASSLGQGPSNQPQHF.

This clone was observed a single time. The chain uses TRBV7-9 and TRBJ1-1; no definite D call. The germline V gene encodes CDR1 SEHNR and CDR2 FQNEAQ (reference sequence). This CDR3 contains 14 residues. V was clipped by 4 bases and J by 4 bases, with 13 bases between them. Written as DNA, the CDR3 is TGTGCCAGCAGCTCTCTATTTACAGCCACTGAAGCTTTCTTT. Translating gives CASSSLFTATEAFF. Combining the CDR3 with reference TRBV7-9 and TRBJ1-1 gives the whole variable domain DTGVSQNPRHKITKRGQNVTFRCDPISEHNRLYWYRQTLGQGPEFLTYFQNEAQLEKSRLLSDRFSAERPKGSFSTLEIQRTEQGDSAMYLCASSSLFTATEAFFGQGTRLTVV.